Here is one TCR beta chain with its context. Its matching antigen is unknown. PCR employed 60 Vbeta and 13 Jbeta primers. Produced via immunoSEQ multiplex PCR; TCRdb's table is partial and in-frame only. The sample consists of under 150,000 clones, over 60% of them appearing once. This entry is derived from a study of cytomegalovirus exposure and HLA in healthy donors. The study's findings and limits: Some TCR beta chains (164 of them) were listed as cytomegalovirus-associated.

The source of this sequence is a human donor in good health. The sequenced sample was PBMCs.

The chain's CDR3 is CASNPLGLAHNEQFF. CDR3 sequence (DNA): TGTGCCAGCAACCCCTTGGGACTAGCCCACAATGAGCAGTTCTTC. V is TRBV28 and J is TRBJ2-1; 9 nucleotides align to TRBD2. The V and J ends lost 7 bases and 5 bases, in that order; junction bases with no gene match: 9. This CDR3 is built from 15 residues. Germline loops: CDR1 MDHEN, CDR2 SYDVKM.